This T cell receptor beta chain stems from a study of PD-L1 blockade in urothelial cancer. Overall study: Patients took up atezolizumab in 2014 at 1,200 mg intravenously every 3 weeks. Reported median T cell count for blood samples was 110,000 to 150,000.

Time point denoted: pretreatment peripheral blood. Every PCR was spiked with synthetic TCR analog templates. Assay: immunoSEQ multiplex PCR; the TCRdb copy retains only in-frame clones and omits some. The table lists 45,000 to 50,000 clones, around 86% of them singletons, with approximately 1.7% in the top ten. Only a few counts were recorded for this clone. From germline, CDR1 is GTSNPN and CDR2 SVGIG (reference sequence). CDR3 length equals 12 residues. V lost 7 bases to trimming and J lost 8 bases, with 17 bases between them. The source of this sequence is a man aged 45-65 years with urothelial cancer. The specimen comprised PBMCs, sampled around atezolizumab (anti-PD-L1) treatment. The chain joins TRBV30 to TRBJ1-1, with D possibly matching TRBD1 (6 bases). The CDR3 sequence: CALNGDNLEAFF. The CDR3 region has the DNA TGTGCCTTAAACGGGGACAACCTGGAAGCTTTCTTT.